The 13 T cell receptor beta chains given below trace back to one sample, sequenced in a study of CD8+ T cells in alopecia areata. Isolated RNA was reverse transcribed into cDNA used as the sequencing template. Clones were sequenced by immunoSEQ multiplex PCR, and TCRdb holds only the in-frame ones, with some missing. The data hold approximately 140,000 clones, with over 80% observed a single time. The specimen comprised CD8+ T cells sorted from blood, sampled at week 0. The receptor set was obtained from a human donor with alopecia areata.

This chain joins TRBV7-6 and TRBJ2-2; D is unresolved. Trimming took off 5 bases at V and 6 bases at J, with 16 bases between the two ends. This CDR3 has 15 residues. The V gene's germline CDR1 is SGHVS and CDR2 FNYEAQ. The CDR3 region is CASSPDLVRAGELFF. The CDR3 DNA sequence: TGTGCCAGCAGCCCAGATCTCGTTCGGGCCGGGGAGCTGTTTTTT.

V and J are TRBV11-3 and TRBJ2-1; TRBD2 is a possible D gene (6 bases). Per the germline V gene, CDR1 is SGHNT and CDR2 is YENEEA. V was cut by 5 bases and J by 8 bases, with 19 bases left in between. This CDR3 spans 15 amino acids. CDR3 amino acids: CASSTMGGAVYEQFF. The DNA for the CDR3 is TGTGCCAGCAGCACAATGGGCGGGGCCGTATATGAGCAGTTCTTC.

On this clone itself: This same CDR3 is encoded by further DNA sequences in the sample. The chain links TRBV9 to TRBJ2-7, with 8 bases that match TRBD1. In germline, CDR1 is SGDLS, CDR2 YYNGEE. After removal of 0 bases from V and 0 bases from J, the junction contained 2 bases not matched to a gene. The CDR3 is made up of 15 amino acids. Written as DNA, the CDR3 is TGTGCCAGCAGCGTAGGTACAGGGGGCTCCTACGAGCAGTACTTC. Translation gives CASSVGTGGSYEQYF.

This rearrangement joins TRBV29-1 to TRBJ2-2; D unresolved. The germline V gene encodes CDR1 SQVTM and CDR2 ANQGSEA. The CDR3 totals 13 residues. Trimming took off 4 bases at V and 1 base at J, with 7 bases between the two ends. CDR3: CSVVRLNTGELFF. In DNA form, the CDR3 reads TGCAGCGTTGTGCGTCTGAACACCGGGGAGCTGTTTTTT.

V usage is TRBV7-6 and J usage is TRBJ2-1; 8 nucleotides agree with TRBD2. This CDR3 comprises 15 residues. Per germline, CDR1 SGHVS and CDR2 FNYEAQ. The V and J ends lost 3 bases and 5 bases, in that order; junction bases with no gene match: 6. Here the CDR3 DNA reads TGTGCCAGCAGCTTTACCGGGGGGGCGGACAATGAGCAGTTCTTC. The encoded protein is CASSFTGGADNEQFF.

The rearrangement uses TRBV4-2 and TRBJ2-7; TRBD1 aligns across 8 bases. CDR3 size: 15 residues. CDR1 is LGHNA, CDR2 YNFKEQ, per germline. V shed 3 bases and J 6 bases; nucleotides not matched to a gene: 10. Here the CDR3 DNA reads TGTGCCAGCAGCCAGTCGCAGGGGGCCTTCGGCGAGCAGTACTTC. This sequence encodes CASSQSQGAFGEQYF.

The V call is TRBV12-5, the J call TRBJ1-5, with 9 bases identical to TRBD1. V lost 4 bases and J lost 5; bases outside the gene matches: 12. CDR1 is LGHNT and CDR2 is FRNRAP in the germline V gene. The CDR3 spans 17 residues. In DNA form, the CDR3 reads TGTGCTAGTGGTTGGGAACCGGGACAGGGTGTCCATCAGCCCCAGCATTTT. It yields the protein CASGWEPGQGVHQPQHF.

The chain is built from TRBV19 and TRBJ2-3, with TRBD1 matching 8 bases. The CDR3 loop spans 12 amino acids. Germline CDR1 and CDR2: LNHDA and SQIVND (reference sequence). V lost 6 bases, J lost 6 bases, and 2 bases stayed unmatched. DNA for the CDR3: TGTGCCAGTAGCCGACAGGGGGATACGCAGTATTTT. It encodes CASSRQGDTQYF.

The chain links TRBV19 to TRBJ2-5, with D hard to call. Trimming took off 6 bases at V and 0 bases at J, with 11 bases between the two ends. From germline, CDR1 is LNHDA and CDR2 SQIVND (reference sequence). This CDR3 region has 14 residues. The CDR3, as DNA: TGTGCCAGTAGCCCTACAGCTGACCAAGAGACCCAGTACTTC. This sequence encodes CASSPTADQETQYF.

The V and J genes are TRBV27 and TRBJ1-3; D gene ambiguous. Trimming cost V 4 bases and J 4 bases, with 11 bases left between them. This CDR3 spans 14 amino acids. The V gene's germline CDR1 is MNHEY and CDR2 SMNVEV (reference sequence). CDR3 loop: CASSSRGEGNTIYF. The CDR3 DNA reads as TGTGCCAGCAGTTCGCGGGGTGAGGGAAACACCATATATTTT.

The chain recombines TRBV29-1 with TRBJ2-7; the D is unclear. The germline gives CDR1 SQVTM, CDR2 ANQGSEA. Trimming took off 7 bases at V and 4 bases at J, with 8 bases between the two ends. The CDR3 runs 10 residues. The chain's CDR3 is CSALQYEQYF. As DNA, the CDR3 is TGCAGCGCTCTCCAGTACGAGCAGTACTTC.

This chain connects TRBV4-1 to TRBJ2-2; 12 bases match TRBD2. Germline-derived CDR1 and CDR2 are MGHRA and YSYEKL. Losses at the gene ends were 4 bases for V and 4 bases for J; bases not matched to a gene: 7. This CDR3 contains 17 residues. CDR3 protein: CASSPLPLAGGTGELFF. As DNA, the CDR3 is TGCGCCAGCAGCCCTCTCCCACTAGCGGGAGGCACCGGGGAGCTGTTTTTT.

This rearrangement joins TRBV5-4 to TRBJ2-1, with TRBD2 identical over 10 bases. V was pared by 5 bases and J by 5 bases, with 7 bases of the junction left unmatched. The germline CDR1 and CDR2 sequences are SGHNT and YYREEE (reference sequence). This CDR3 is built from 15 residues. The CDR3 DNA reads TGTGCCAGCAGATTAGCGGGAGGCCCCGACAATGAGCAGTTCTTC. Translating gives CASRLAGGPDNEQFF. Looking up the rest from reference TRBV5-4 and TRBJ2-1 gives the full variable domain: ETGVTQSPTHLIKTRGQQVTLRCSSQSGHNTVSWYQQALGQGPQFIFQYYREEENGRGNFPPRFSGLQFPNYSSELNVNALELDDSALYLCASRLAGGPDNEQFFGPGTRLTVL.